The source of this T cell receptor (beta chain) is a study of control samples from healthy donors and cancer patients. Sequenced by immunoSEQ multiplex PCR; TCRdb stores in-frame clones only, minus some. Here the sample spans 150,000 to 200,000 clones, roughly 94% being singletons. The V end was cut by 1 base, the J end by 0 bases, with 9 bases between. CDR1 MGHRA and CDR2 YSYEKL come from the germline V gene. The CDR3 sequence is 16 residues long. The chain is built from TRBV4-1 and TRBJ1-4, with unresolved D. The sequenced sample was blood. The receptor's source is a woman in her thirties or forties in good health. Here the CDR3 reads CASSQGYTATNEKLFF. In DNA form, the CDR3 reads TGCGCCAGCAGCCAAGGGTACACTGCAACTAATGAAAAACTGTTTTTT.